This T cell receptor (beta chain) came from a study of CXCR3-negative and CXCR3-positive naive CD8 T cells. Study conclusions and caveats: Both of the naive subsets showed about the same high diversity, but memory CD8+ cells had much less. The TRB CDR3s that CXCR3-positive naive cells carried were more hydrophobic than those of CXCR3-negative naive cells. Because surface CD5 did not distinguish the naive subsets, TCR strength was inferred from TRB CDR3 properties.

In the case of this clonotype: The antigen is undetermined.

CD8+ T cell subsets were each sorted in triplicate, a few hundred thousand cells apiece. The CDR3 has 18 residues. Germline assignment: CDR1 SGHNT and CDR2 YYREEE (reference sequence). The libraries of TRB cDNA were prepared using 5' RACE with UMI labels. Following a re-call of the 5' RACE reads, TCRdb has one entry per CDR3 protein and lacks DNA. The sample holds under 150,000 distinct CDR3 sequences. The material sequenced was naive CXCR3+ CD8+ T cells from blood. Subset in this sample: CD45RO-CCR7+CD27+CD95- naive CD8+ T cells expressing CXCR3 (TNR3+). The TCR sequence derives from a human donor in good health. Some clones in this sample may be carry-over from other donors' samples. The J gene is TRBJ2-1, the V gene TRBV5-4; TCRdb lists TRBD1, though no DNA is available to test this call. The CDR3 sequence: CASSPERVASGGLDEQFF.